Many counts were recorded for the clone carrying this T cell receptor beta chain. Antigen specificity is unknown. This sample was taken from a study of regulatory T cells in long-lasting Graves disease. In germline, CDR1 is SEHNR, CDR2 FQNEAQ (reference sequence). Germline trimming cut 2 bases from V and 2 bases from J; bases unmatched to any gene: 10. CDR3 length: 17 residues. Through Arm-PCR of CDR3 regions and iRepertoire HTBI primers, TCR beta libraries were built. From the multiplex PCR reads, TCRdb called clonotypes with MiXCR, one entry per CDR3 protein. The sample contains fewer than 450,000 distinct CDR3 sequences, less than 25% of which appear only once. Study conclusions and caveats: Persistent disease was associated with favored TRBV28 usage and with favored use of TRBJ1-2 and TRBJ2-5.

The time point is: persistent/refractory GD, antithyroid drugs over 5 years with positive TRAb. PBMCs were the source of the RNA used for TCR sequencing. EDTA tubes were used for drawing around 9 milliliters of peripheral blood. The TCR originated in a female donor with Graves disease. The input for sequencing was peripheral blood mononuclear cells (PBMCs), taken when the disease was refractory, from a patient treated with antithyroid drugs. V is TRBV7-9 and J is TRBJ2-7; TRBD2 agrees at 9 bases. This CDR3 reads CASSLHSRTSDTYEQYF. The CDR3 bases are TGTGCCAGCAGCTTACATTCCCGGACTAGCGATACCTACGAGCAGTACTTC.